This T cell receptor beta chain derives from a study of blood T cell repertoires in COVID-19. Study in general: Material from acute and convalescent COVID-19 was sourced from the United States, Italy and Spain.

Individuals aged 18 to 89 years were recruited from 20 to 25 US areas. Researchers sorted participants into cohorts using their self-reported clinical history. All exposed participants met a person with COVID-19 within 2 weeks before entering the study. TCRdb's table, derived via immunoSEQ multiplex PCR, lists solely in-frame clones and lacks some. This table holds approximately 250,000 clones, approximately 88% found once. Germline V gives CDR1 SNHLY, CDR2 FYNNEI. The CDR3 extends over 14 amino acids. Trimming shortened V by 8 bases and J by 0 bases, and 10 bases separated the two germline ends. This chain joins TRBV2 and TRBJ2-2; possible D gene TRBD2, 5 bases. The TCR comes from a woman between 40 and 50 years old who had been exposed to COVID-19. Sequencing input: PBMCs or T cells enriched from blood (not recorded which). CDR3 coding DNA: TGTGCCAGCCGACTAAACGCGAACACCGGGGAGCTGTTTTTT. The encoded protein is CASRLNANTGELFF. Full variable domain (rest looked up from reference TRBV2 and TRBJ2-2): EPEVTQTPSHQVTQMGQEVILRCVPISNHLYFYWYRQILGQKVEFLVSFYNNEISEKSEIFDDQFSVERPDGSNFTLKIRSTKLEDSAMYFCASRLNANTGELFFGEGSRLTVL.